The present T cell receptor (beta chain) was sequenced within a study of CD8 T cells in Susac syndrome. Blood CD8+ and CD4+ T cells underwent high-throughput TCR beta sequencing. The multiple sclerosis controls consisted of treatment-naive patients with relapsing-remitting disease, either stable or active. With random hexamers, roughly 0.45 to 1 ug RNA was reverse transcribed. A multiplex approach, immunoSEQ multiplex PCR, amplified TCR beta CDR3 across 54 Vbeta and 13 Jbeta. TCRdb processed the immunoSEQ multiplex PCR reads anew with MiXCR; each CDR3 protein has one entry. This table has fewer than 350,000 distinct CDR3 sequences, about 90% appearing once. The germline gives CDR1 SNHLY, CDR2 FYNNEI. This CDR3 region has 13 residues. V lost 7 bases and J lost 1, with 10 bases in between.

The clonotype originates from a human donor with multiple sclerosis. The chain recombines TRBV2 with TRBJ2-5; D gene uncertain. The sample consisted of CD4+ T cells from PBMCs. The CDR3 protein is CASIWSIQETQYF. CDR3 in DNA: TGTGCCAGCATTTGGTCTATCCAAGAGACCCAGTACTTC.